This T cell receptor beta chain was obtained from a study of human T cells and chemical hapten exposure. Notes on this clonotype: Its antigen is unidentified. The junction differs from germline at one of its ends, possibly a read error.

TCRdb reprocessed the RACE reads with MiXCR, giving one entry per CDR3 protein. The table has about 42,000 distinct CDR3 sequences, 8.9% seen once; the top ten hold about 15%. Study conclusions and caveats: Patch test score was positively correlated with the counts of TCRs that had expanded at PT1. TCRs whose frequency exceeded 1 in 1000 remained the same following DPC sensitization.

CDR1 is SGHTA and CDR2 is FQGNSA in the germline V gene. The CDR3 has 16 residues. Time point: patch test 2, 6 weeks after DPC sensitization. Treatment given: therapeutic diphenylcyclopropenone sensitization with weekly scalp DPC. Researchers extracted total RNA from unfractionated whole blood. The sequencing here drew on whole blood, taken in connection with sensitization to the hapten diphenylcyclopropenone (DPC). This receptor was taken from a woman aged 40 to 50 with alopecia areata. Some clones in this sample may be carry-over from other donors' samples. The rearrangement uses TRBV7-2 and TRBJ2-3, with 7 bases identical to TRBD1. The CDR3 reads CASRLGKGAVADTQYF. The DNA for the CDR3 is TGTGCCAGCAGATTAGGGAAGGGGGCGGTTGCTGATACGCAGTATTTT.